Described below is a single TCR beta chain sequence and its context. The antigen is undetermined. The assay was immunoSEQ multiplex PCR, and TCRdb's table has in-frame clones only and misses some. This sample has about 20,000 clones; around 70% occur once, and the top ten carry 10%. Antigen-specific CD4+ T cell clonotypes were called by their expansion after viral peptide-pool culture in ViraFEST. With around ten days of culture completed, CD4+ T cells were isolated. BNT162b2 vaccine or mRNA-1273 vaccine was given to participants in two doses. This record belongs to a study of vaccination effects on CD4 cells after COVID-19. V gave up 4 bases and J gave up 4 bases; unmatched junction bases: 15. This CDR3 is 18 amino acids long. Germline V gene lookup returns CDR1 LGHNA and CDR2 YNFKEQ.

The chain couples TRBV4-2 to TRBJ2-2; 7 positions match TRBD2. The sample was CD4+ T cells from PBMCs cultured with HCoV-NL63 spike peptides, taken after COVID-19 vaccination. The receptor was derived from a human donor who received a COVID-19 vaccine. The CDR3 reads CASSPEASRGSITGELFF. In nucleotides, the CDR3 is TGTGCCAGCAGCCCAGAGGCGTCGCGGGGGAGTATCACCGGGGAGCTGTTTTTT.